Each of the 9 T cell receptor beta chains below was sequenced from the same sample in a study of PD-L1 blockade in urothelial cancer. Sequencing used immunoSEQ multiplex PCR; TCRdb keeps in-frame clones, though not all of them. This table holds 20,000 to 30,000 clones, 84% found once. Sample: PBMCs, taken around atezolizumab (anti-PD-L1) treatment. Receptors were obtained from a man between 70 and 80 years old with urothelial cancer.

The chain joins TRBV18 to TRBJ2-5, with 10 positions matching TRBD2. The length of the CDR3 is 18 residues. V lost 1 base, J lost 9 bases, and 17 bases stayed unmatched. Germline V gives CDR1 KGHSH, CDR2 LQKENI. CDR3 coding DNA: TGTGCCAGCTCACCACAGTTGACAGCGGGAGGGCCTGTGGAGTCCCAGTACTTC. This gives the protein CASSPQLTAGGPVESQYF.

This rearrangement joins TRBV6-6 to TRBJ2-1; 14 bases agree with TRBD2. The germline V gene encodes CDR1 MNHNY and CDR2 SVGAGI (reference sequence). V trimming: 5 bases; J trimming: 6 bases; junction bases outside the gene matches: 6. The CDR3 contains 16 residues. CDR3 DNA sequence: TGTGCCAGCAGTACCCGGGGACTAGCGGGAGTCAATGAGCAGTTCTTC. This sequence encodes CASSTRGLAGVNEQFF.

This clone is classed as medium-sized. CDR3 DNA sequence: TGTGCCAGCAGTTTGGCGGGGGACACTGAAGCTTTCTTT. Encoded protein: CASSLAGDTEAFF. The gene calls are TRBV27 and TRBJ1-1; a weak D match, TRBD1 (5 bases). There are 13 residues in the CDR3. Per germline, CDR1 MNHEY and CDR2 SMNVEV (reference sequence). V was trimmed by 3 bases and J by 3 bases, leaving 8 bases between them.

The V gene is TRBV6-5, the J gene TRBJ2-1; maybe TRBD2 (5 bases). The V and J ends lost 2 bases and 9 bases respectively, with 8 bases between them. CDR1 MNHEY and CDR2 SVGAGI come from the germline V gene. The CDR3 runs to 12 residues. The CDR3 here is CASSYTSGEQFF. The CDR3 DNA sequence: TGTGCCAGCAGTTACACGAGCGGTGAGCAGTTCTTC.

This clone has only one observation. The V call is TRBV10-1, the J call TRBJ2-7; 7 bases are a match to TRBD2. Trimming took 5 bases from V and 6 from J; bases not matched to a gene: 13. CDR1 is WNHNN, CDR2 SYGVQD, per germline (reference sequence). The CDR3 extends over 15 amino acids. The CDR3 sequence is CASSPAGEGTGEQYF. The CDR3 region has the DNA TGCGCCAGCAGTCCCGCGGGAGAAGGAACGGGCGAGCAGTACTTC.

This clone was detected only a few times. J is TRBJ1-1 and V is TRBV19; no firm D call. Germline V lookup: CDR1 LNHDA, CDR2 SQIVND (reference sequence). V lost 7 bases and J 1 base, leaving 10 bases between the germline ends. This CDR3 has 13 residues. The DNA of the CDR3 is TGTGCCAGTACCCCAACAGAGAACACTGAAGCTTTCTTT. The encoded protein is CASTPTENTEAFF.

The chain joins TRBV16 to TRBJ1-5, with D possibly matching TRBD1 (5 bases). Per the germline V gene, CDR1 is KGHSY and CDR2 is FQNENV. V lost 2 bases, J lost 3 bases, and 11 bases lay in between. This CDR3 contains 15 residues. The CDR3 is CASSQASGSNQPQHF. The CDR3 DNA reads TGTGCCAGCAGCCAAGCTTCAGGGTCCAATCAGCCCCAGCATTTT.

This chain connects TRBV11-2 to TRBJ2-3, with a weak D call TRBD1 (5 bases). Trimming stripped 6 bases from V and 0 bases from J, with 13 bases between. The length of the CDR3 is 15 residues. From germline, CDR1 is SGHAT and CDR2 FQNNGV. CDR3 DNA sequence: TGTGCCAGCAGTCCAGGGCCTTCTAGCACAGATACGCAGTATTTT. Amino acid sequence: CASSPGPSSTDTQYF.

J is TRBJ2-7 and V is TRBV4-1; maybe TRBD2 (6 bases). With 2 bases removed from V and 3 bases from J, the gap between germline ends came to 17 bases. The CDR3 totals 16 residues. Per germline, CDR1 MGHRA and CDR2 YSYEKL. The CDR3: CASSQSLALADYEQYF. In nucleotides, the CDR3 is TGCGCCAGCAGCCAAAGTCTAGCGTTAGCGGACTACGAGCAGTACTTC.